This T cell receptor (beta chain) was identified in a study of blood T cells in healthy people across ages. Per sample, extraction of total RNA gave at least 5 micrograms in every case. Sample-barcoded 5' priming and a J-beta primer mix drove a second PCR of roughly 7 to 11 cycles. TCRdb used MiXCR to reprocess the 5' RACE reads, holding one entry per CDR3 protein. The sample comprises approximately 490,000 distinct CDR3 sequences, nearly 25% of which are singletons, and just under 9% rests with the top ten. Study findings and constraints: A greater number of naive CD4+ cells and higher diversity distinguished long-lived donors from aged donors.

CDR3 length: 14 amino acids. Germline CDR1 SGHRS, CDR2 YFSETQ. Concerning this clonotype itself: Its antigen remains unidentified.

This sample was also put to use in a study of T cells of mothers and their children. This second study notes: Every mother supplied over 10 million TCR beta CDR3 reads and every child 2.5 million to 3.5 million.

The sample comprised blood. The chain has TRBV5-1 and TRBJ2-5; a possible D gene is TRBD1 (5 bases). The J call may be incorrect, as the DNA end agrees better with TRBJ2-7. This sequence was found in a boy younger than 18 in good health. This CDR3 is CASSWTRQTPEQYF. CDR3 nucleotide sequence: TGCGCCAGCAGCTGGACCAGACAGACACCCGAGCAGTACTTC.